This T cell receptor beta chain was captured by sequencing in a study of blood T cell repertoires in COVID-19. Turning to the study itself: The United States, Italy and Spain provided the acute and convalescent COVID-19 samples. PBMCs, B-cell-depleted T cells, or T cells provided the cDNA or gDNA that made up the material.

Original data processing: By means of reference gene primer amplification, nucleated cell counts were estimated. The data were produced by immunoSEQ multiplex PCR, yet TCRdb's version contains in-frame clones alone and is incomplete. That table is the source of V, J and clone size, and D and trimming were worked out from the DNA. The data contain over 95,000 clones, over 80% of them singletons. The trim removed 1 base at V and 4 bases at J, leaving 4 bases unmatched. The CDR3 loop spans 15 amino acids. Germline V gene lookup returns CDR1 SGHTA and CDR2 FQGNSA. This sequence joins TRBV7-2 and TRBJ2-5; 9 bases are a match to TRBD2. The TCR was taken from a man in his sixties or seventies with active or convalescent COVID-19. The sequenced sample consisted of peripheral blood. DNA for the CDR3: TGTGCCAGCAGCTTAGGGGTAGCGGGGGTAGAGACCCAGTACTTC. Its translation is CASSLGVAGVETQYF.